This TCR beta chain was observed in a study of vaccination and CD4 T cells after COVID-19. Study-level findings and limits: Convalescent patients had 304 of 307 vaccine-specific clones showing spike mono-reactivity.

The Oncomine TCR Beta short-read assay was what sequenced the DNA obtained from cultured CD4+ T cells. A single record per CDR3 protein comes from TCRdb applying MiXCR to the PCR reads. The sample yields around 11,000 distinct CDR3 sequences, 20% to 30% seen once. This clonotype was counted a few times. Its antigen is not known. V was cut by 1 base and J by 0 bases, with 14 bases left in between. The CDR3 spans 18 residues. Germline V gene data show CDR1 as SGHNT and CDR2 as YYREEE (reference sequence). The treatment here: roughly 10-day PBMC culture with coronavirus spike peptide pools or control peptides (ViraFEST assay).

The source of this sequence is a human donor who received a COVID-19 vaccine. The sequencing here drew on CD4+ T cells from blood, cultured in vitro, taken before SARS-CoV-2 vaccination. V is TRBV5-4 and J is TRBJ1-6; possible D gene TRBD1, 5 bases. CDR3: CASSLKQGSGSYNSPLHF. CDR3 DNA: TGTGCCAGCAGCTTGAAGCAGGGTTCGGGCTCCTATAATTCACCCCTCCACTTT.